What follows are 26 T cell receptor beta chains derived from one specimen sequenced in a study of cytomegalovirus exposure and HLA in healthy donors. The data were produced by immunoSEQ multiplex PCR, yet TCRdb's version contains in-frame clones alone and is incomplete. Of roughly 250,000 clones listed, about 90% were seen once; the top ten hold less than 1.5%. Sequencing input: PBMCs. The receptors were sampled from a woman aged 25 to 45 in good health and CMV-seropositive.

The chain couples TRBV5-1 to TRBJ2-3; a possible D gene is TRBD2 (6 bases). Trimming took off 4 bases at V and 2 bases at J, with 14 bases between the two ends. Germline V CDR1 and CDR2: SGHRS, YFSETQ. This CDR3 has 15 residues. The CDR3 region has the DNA TGCGCCAGCAGCCCCCGCGTAGCGGACACAGATACGCAGTATTTT. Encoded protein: CASSPRVADTDTQYF. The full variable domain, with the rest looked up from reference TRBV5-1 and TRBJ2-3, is KAGVTQTPRYLIKTRGQQVTLSCSPISGHRSVSWYQQTPGQGLQFLFEYFSETQRNKGNFPGRFSGRQFSNSRSEMNVSTLELGDSALYLCASSPRVADTDTQYFGPGTRLTVL.

This chain's CDR3 is CASSSIALTGSSYEQYF. The CDR3 nucleotides read TGTGCCAGCAGTTCCATCGCCCTAACAGGAAGCTCCTACGAGCAGTACTTC. This chain uses TRBV27 with TRBJ2-7, with D tentatively TRBD1 (5 bases). Germline lookup yields CDR1 MNHEY and CDR2 SMNVEV (reference sequence). V was cut by 4 bases and J by 0 bases, with 19 bases left in between. This CDR3 spans 17 amino acids.

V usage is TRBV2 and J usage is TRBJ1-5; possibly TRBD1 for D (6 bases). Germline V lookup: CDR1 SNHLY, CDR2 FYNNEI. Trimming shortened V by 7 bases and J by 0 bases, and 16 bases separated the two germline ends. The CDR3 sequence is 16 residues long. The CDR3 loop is CASKGRGVLSNQPQHF. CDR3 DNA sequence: TGTGCCAGCAAGGGCAGGGGTGTGCTTAGCAATCAGCCCCAGCATTTT.

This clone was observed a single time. CDR3 region: CASSLSRGRGGNQPQHF. CDR3 coding DNA: TGTGCCAGCAGCTTATCGCGGGGGCGCGGGGGCAATCAGCCCCAGCATTTT. This sequence joins TRBV7-9 and TRBJ1-5, with D tentatively TRBD1 (6 bases). Germline V gene data show CDR1 as SEHNR and CDR2 as FQNEAQ (reference sequence). This CDR3 has 17 amino acids. V was clipped by 2 bases and J by 2 bases, with 16 bases between them.

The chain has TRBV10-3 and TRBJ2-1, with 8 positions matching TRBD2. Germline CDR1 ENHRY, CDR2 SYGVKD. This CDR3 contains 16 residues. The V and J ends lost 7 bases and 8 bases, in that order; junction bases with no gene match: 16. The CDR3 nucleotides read TGTGCCATCACCCCTTCGGGACTAGTAGCATGGGATGAGCAGTTCTTC. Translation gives CAITPSGLVAWDEQFF.

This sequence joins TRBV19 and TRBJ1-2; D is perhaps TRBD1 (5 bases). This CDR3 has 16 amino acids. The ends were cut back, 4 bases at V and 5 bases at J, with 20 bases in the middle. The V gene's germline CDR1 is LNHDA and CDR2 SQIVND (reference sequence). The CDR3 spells CASSTRRQGITYGYTF. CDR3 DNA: TGTGCCAGTAGTACCCGCCGGCAGGGAATAACATATGGCTACACCTTC.

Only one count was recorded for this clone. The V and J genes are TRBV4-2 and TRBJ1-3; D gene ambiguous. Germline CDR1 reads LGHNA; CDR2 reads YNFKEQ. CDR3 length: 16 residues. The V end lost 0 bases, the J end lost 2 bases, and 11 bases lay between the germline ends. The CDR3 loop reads CASSQDAPGTGNTIYF. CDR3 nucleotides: TGTGCCAGCAGCCAAGATGCGCCGGGTACTGGAAACACCATATATTTT.

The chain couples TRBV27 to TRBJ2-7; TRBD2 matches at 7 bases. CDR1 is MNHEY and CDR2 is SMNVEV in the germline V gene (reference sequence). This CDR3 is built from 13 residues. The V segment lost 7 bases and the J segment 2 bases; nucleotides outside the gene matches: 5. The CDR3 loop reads CASTAGAAYEQYF. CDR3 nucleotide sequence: TGTGCCAGCACCGCGGGAGCCGCCTACGAGCAGTACTTC.

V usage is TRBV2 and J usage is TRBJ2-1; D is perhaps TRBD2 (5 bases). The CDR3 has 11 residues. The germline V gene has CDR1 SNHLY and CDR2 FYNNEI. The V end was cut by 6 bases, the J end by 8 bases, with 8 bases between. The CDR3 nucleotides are TGTGCCAGCAGGGGAGCGCATGAGCAGTTCTTC. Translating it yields CASRGAHEQFF.

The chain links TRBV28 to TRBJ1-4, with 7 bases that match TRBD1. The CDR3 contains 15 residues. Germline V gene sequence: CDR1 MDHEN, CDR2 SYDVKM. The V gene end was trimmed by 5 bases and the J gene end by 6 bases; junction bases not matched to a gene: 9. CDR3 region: CASSHPAGGYEKLFF. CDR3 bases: TGTGCCAGCAGTCATCCAGCAGGGGGTTATGAAAAACTGTTTTTT.

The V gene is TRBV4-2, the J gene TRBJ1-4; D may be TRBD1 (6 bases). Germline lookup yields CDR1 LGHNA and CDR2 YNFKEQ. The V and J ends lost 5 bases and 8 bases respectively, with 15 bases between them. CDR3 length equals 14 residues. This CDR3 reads CASSLTGLGEKLFF. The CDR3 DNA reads TGTGCCAGCAGCTTGACAGGATTAGGAGAAAAACTGTTTTTT.

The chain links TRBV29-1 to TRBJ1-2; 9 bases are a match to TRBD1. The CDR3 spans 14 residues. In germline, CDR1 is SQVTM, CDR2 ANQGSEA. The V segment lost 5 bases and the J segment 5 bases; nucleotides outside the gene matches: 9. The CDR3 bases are TGCAGCGTTACTCCGGGACAGGGAGGATATGGCTACACCTTC. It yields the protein CSVTPGQGGYGYTF.

This chain's CDR3 is CASSAGTYDWGELFF. CDR3 in DNA: TGTGCCAGCAGCGCCGGGACATACGATTGGGGGGAGCTGTTTTTT. The chain has TRBV9 and TRBJ2-2; maybe TRBD1 (6 bases). The germline gives CDR1 SGDLS, CDR2 YYNGEE. The CDR3 is 15 amino acids. The V end was cut by 3 bases, the J end by 8 bases, with 17 bases between.

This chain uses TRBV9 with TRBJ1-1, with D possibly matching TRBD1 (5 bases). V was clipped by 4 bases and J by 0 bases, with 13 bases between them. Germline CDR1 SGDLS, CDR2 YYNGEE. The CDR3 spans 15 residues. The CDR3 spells CASSTRGHLNTEAFF. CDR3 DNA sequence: TGTGCCAGCAGCACCCGAGGACACTTGAACACTGAAGCTTTCTTT. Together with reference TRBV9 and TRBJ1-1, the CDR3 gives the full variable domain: DSGVTQTPKHLITATGQRVTLRCSPRSGDLSVYWYQQSLDQGLQFLIQYYNGEERAKGNILERFSAQQFPDLHSELNLSSLELGDSALYFCASSTRGHLNTEAFFGQGTRLTVV.

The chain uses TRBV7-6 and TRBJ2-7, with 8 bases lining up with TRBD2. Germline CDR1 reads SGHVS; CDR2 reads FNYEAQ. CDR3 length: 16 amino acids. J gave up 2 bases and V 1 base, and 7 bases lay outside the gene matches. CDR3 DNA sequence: TGTGCCAGCAGCTTAGGGGGAGCGGGAGATACCTACGAGCAGTACTTC. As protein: CASSLGGAGDTYEQYF.

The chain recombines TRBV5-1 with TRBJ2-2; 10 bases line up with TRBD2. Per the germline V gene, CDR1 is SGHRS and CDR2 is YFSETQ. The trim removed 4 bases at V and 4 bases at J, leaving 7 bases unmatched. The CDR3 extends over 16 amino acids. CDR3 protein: CASSVLAGVITGELFF. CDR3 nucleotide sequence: TGCGCCAGCAGCGTTCTAGCGGGAGTGATCACCGGGGAGCTGTTTTTT. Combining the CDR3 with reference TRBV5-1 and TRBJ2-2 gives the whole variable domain KAGVTQTPRYLIKTRGQQVTLSCSPISGHRSVSWYQQTPGQGLQFLFEYFSETQRNKGNFPGRFSGRQFSNSRSEMNVSTLELGDSALYLCASSVLAGVITGELFFGEGSRLTVL.

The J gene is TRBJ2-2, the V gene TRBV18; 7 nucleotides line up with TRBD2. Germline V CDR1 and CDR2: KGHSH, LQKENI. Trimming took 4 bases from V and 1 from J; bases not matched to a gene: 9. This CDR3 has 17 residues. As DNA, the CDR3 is TGTGCCAGCTCACTAACTCTAGCGGTGATGAACACCGGGGAGCTGTTTTTT. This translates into CASSLTLAVMNTGELFF.

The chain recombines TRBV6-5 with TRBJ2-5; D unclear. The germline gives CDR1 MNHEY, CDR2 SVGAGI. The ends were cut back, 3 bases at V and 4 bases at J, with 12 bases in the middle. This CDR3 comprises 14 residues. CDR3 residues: CASSYSGSRETQYF. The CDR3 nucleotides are TGTGCCAGCAGTTATTCAGGAAGTCGAGAGACCCAGTACTTC.

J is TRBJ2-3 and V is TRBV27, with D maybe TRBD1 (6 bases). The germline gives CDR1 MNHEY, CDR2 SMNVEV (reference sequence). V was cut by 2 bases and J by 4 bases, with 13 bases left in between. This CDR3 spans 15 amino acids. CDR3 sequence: CASSLVQGLADTQYF. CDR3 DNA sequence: TGTGCCAGCAGTTTAGTGCAGGGGTTGGCAGATACGCAGTATTTT.

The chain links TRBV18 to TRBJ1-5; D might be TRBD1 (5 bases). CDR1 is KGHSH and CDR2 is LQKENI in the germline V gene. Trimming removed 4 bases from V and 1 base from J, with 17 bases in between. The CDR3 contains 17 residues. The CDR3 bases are TGTGCCAGCTCACGTGGCAGGGAGCTAGCGAGCAATCAGCCCCAGCATTTT. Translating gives CASSRGRELASNQPQHF.

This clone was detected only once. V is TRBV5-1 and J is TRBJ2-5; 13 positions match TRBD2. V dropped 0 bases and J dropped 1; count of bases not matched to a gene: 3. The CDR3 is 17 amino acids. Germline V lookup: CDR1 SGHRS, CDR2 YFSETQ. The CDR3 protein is CASSLGLAGGVQETQYF. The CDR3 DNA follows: TGCGCCAGCAGCTTGGGACTAGCGGGGGGAGTCCAAGAGACCCAGTACTTC.

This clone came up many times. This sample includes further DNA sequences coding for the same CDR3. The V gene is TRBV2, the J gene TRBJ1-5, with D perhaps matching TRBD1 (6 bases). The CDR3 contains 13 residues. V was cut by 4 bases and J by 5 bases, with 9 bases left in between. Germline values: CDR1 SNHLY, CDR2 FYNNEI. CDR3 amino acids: CASSVWGHQPQHF. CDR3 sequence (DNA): TGTGCCAGCAGTGTGTGGGGGCATCAGCCCCAGCATTTT.

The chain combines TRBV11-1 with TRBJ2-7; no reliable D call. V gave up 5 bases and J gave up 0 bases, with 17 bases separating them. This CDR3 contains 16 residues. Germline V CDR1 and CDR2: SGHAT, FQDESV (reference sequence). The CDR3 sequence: CASSPGSSLSSYEQYF. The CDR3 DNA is TGTGCCAGCAGCCCCGGGTCATCCTTAAGCTCCTACGAGCAGTACTTC.

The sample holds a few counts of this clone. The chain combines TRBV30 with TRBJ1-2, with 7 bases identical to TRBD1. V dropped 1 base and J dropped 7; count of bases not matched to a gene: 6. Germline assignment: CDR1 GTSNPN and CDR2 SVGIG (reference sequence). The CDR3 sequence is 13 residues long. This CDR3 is CAWSETGLAGYTF. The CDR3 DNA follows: TGTGCCTGGAGTGAGACAGGGCTGGCTGGCTACACCTTC.

CDR3 loop: CAIRGTGGGYGYTF. In DNA form, the CDR3 reads TGTGCCATCAGGGGGACAGGAGGGGGCTATGGCTACACCTTC. The chain combines TRBV10-3 with TRBJ1-2, with 8 bases matching TRBD1. This CDR3 contains 14 residues. Germline-derived CDR1 and CDR2 are ENHRY and SYGVKD. V lost 6 bases to trimming and J lost 4 bases; unmatched junction nucleotides: 7.

The CDR3 sequence: CASSITGNSNQPQHF. Written as DNA, the CDR3 is TGTGCCAGCTCCATAACGGGTAATAGCAATCAGCCCCAGCATTTT. The rearrangement uses TRBV9 and TRBJ1-5; D gene unclear. Germline V gene data show CDR1 as SGDLS and CDR2 as YYNGEE. V gave up 7 bases and J gave up 0 bases, with 14 bases separating them. This CDR3 has 15 residues.